This T cell receptor (beta chain) was identified in a study of T cell clonality in common variable immunodeficiency. Study-wide points: Reportedly, TCR beta sequences from common variable immunodeficiency showed fewer deletions and N-nucleotide insertions. Compared with controls, CVID subjects had fewer shared TCRbeta clones.

Profiling relied on immunoSEQ multiplex PCR, and the TCRdb table lists in-frame clones only, not all of them. Observed in the sample are about 28,000 clones, none of them singletons. The germline V gene has CDR1 SNHLY and CDR2 FYNNEI. Trimming took 6 bases from V and 1 from J; bases not matched to a gene: 4. The CDR3 is 14 amino acids. A word on this clone: Its antigen remains unidentified. The read finishes 3 residues shy of the CDR3 end, and the germline J gene is used to complete it.

Diagnosis required reduced IgG, IgA and/or IgM with specific antibody deficiency. Of CVID subjects, approximately 14 were female and 25 to 30 male, mean age 40. Blood came from CVID subjects not ill and not taking immunomodulatory or immunosuppressive medication. The J gene is TRBJ1-1, the V gene TRBV2; 8 positions match TRBD1. Sequencing input: peripheral blood mononuclear cells. The receptor's source is a human donor with common variable immunodeficiency. CDR3: CASRKDRGNTEAFF. The covered CDR3 bases are TGTGCCAGCAGAAAAGACAGGGGGAACACTGAA.